This TCR beta chain appears in the sequencing data of a study of cytomegalovirus exposure and HLA in healthy donors. Study conclusions and caveats: Per a later analysis, 15,000 to 20,000 TCR beta sequences showed association with HLA alleles at 0.05 false discovery rate.

The primer mix had 60 Vbeta and 13 Jbeta primers. Sequenced by immunoSEQ multiplex PCR; TCRdb stores in-frame clones only, minus some. The data show 140,000 or so clones, around 86% seen once. Worth noting for this clone: Its antigen is still unknown.

Sequenced sample: PBMCs. The receptor comes from a woman aged 25-40 years in good health and CMV-seronegative.

The CDR3 loop reads CASSKVAGGYEQYF. In DNA form, the CDR3 reads TGTGCCAGTAGTAAAGTAGCGGGGGGCTACGAGCAGTACTTC. This chain connects TRBV19 to TRBJ2-7, with 10 bases identical to TRBD2. Germline loops: CDR1 LNHDA, CDR2 SQIVND (reference sequence). V dropped 4 bases and J dropped 3; count of bases not matched to a gene: 3. CDR3 length equals 14 residues. The complete variable domain, with remaining parts taken from reference TRBV19 and TRBJ2-7, reads DGGITQSPKYLFRKEGQNVTLSCEQNLNHDAMYWYRQDPGQGLRLIYYSQIVNDFQKGDIAEGYSVSREKKESFPLTVTSAQKNPTAFYLCASSKVAGGYEQYFGPGTRLTVT.